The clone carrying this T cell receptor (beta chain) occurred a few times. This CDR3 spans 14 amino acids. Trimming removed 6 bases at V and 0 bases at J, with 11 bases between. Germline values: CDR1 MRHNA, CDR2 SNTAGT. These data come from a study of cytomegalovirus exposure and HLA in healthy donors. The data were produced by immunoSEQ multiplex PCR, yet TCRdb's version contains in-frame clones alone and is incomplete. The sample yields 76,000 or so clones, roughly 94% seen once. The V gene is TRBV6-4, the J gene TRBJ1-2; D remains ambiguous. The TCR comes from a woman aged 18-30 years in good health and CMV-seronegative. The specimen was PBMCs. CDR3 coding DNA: TGTGCCAGCAGAGATGACGGGACTAACTATGGCTACACCTTC. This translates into CASRDDGTNYGYTF.